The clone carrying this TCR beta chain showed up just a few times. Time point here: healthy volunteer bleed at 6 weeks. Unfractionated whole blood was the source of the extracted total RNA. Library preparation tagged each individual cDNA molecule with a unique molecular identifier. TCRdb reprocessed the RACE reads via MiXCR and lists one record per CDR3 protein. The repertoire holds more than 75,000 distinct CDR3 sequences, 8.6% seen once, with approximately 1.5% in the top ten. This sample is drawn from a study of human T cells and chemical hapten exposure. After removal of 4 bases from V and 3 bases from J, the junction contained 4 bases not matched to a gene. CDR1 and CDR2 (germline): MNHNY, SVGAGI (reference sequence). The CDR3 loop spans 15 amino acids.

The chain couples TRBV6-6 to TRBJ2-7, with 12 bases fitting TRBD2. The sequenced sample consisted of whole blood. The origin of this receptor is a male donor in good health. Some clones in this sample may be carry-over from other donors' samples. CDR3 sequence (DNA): TGTGCCAGCAGTTCAAGGGGACTAGCGGGCTACGAGCAGTACTTC. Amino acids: CASSSRGLAGYEQYF.